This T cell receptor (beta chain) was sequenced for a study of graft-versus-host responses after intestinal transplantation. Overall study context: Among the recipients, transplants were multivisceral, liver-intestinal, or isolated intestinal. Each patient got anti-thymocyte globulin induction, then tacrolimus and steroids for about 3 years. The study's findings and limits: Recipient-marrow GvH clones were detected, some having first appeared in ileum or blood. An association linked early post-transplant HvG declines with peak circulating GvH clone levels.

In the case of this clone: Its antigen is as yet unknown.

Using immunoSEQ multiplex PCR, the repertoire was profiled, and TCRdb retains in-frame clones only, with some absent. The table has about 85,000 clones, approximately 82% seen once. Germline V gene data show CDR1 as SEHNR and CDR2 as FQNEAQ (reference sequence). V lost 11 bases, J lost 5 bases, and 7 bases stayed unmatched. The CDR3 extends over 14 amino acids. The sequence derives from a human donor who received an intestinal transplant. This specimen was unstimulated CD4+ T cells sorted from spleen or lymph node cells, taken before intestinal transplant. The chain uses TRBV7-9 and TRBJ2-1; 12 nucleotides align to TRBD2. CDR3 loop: CAPFGLAGNNEQFF. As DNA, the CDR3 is TGTGCCCCGTTCGGACTAGCGGGAAACAATGAGCAGTTCTTC.